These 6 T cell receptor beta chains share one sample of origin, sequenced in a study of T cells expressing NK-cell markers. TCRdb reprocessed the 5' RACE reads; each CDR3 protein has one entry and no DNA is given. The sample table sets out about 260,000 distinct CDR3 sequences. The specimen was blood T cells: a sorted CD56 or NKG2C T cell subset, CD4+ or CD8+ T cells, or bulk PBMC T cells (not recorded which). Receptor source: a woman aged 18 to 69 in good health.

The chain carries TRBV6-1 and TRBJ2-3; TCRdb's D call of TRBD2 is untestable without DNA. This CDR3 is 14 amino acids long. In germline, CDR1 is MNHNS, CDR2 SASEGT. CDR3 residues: CASKRRRNTDTQYF.

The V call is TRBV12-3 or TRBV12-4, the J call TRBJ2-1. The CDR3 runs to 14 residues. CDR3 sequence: CASSRGRSYNEQFF.

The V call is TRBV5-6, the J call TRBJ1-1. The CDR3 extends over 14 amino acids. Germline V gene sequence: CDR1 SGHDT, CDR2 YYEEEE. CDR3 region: CASSYTDANTEAFF.

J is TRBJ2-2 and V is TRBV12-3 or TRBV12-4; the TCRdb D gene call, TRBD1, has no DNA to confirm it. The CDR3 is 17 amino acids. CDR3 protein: CASTIPGAVQQAGELFF.

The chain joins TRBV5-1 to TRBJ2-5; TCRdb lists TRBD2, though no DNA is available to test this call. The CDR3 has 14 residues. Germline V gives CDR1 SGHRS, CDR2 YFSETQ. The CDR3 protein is CASSLVLATETQYF.

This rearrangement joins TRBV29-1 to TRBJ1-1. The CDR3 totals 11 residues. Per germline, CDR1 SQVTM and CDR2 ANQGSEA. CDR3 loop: CSASVNTEAFF.